The clone carrying this T cell receptor beta chain was seen a single time. The target antigen is unknown. This sample stems from a study of T cell responses to AZD1222 COVID-19 vaccine. Study-wide findings and caveats: Repertoire collection took place solely once the T cell response had peaked. White British ancestry dominated among donors, who included more females, and clonal diversity was possibly underestimated. Just five to seven people given AZD1222 tested seropositive at baseline.

Pooled samples include second doses given at about 4 or 12 weeks. The CDR3 sequence is 16 residues long. The germline CDR1 and CDR2 sequences are MGHRA and YSYEKL. The V gene end was trimmed by 0 bases and the J gene end by 3 bases; junction bases not matched to a gene: 3. Only in-frame clones appear in the TCRdb table, and some are missing; sequencing was by immunoSEQ multiplex PCR. In the table there are about 140,000 clones, 92% of which are singletons. This clonotype was obtained from an adult who received the AZD1222 COVID-19 vaccine. The chain joins TRBV4-1 to TRBJ2-3; TRBD2 matches at 10 bases. Source: peripheral blood, taken 28 days after the second AZD1222 dose. The CDR3 nucleotides read TGCGCCAGCAGCCAAGACGCTAGCGGGGGAACAGATACGCAGTATTTT. Residues: CASSQDASGGTDTQYF.